A selection of T cell receptor beta chains follows, all from one sample in a study of vaccination and CD4 T cells after COVID-19. TCRdb ran MiXCR on the PCR reads and lists one entry per CDR3 protein. The repertoire has 14,000 to 15,000 distinct CDR3 sequences, around 24% of them found once; the top ten carry around 23%. These receptors lack a known antigen. The sequenced material came from cultured CD4+ T cells from blood. All receptors derive from a human donor with COVID-19. CDR3s include the opening cysteine and the closing phenylalanine or tryptophan. The D gene is left open where the match is weak.

d_gene	j_gene	v_gene	CDR3aa
NA	TRBJ1-1	TRBV19	CASSQGMNTEAFF
NA	TRBJ2-2	TRBV4-2	CASSQGGYAGELFF
TRBD1	TRBJ1-5	TRBV20-1	CSTPGQPNSNQPQHF
NA	TRBJ1-1	TRBV19	CAIQPLRMNTEAFF
NA	TRBJ2-4	TRBV7-9	CASSFASILAKNIQYF
TRBD1	TRBJ1-1	TRBV16	CASSRDRGLTEAFF
NA	TRBJ2-5	TRBV5-4	CASSLFQVSETQYF
NA	TRBJ2-4	TRBV6-1	CASSRARTRGAKNIQYF
TRBD1	TRBJ1-2	TRBV10-3	CAISESTGTGRYTF
TRBD1	TRBJ2-6	TRBV11-3	CASSLGQGTGANVLTF
TRBD2	TRBJ2-2	TRBV10-1	CASSTSGASTGELFF
NA	TRBJ1-2	TRBV19	CASSDRLANYGYTF
TRBD2	TRBJ2-5	TRBV2	CASSERMLAGVQETQYF
NA	TRBJ1-5	TRBV7-2	CASSDLGYGNQPQHF
NA	TRBJ1-1	TRBV4-2	CASSQEGGGNTEAFF
NA	TRBJ1-6	TRBV6-5	CASSYPGSDSPLHF
NA	TRBJ2-2	TRBV7-9	CASSYGQPNTGELFF
TRBD1	TRBJ1-5	TRBV19	CATKTGHFDQPQHF
NA	TRBJ1-5	TRBV27	CASSGGYSNQPQHF
TRBD2	TRBJ2-7	TRBV5-1	CASSLAGAGLAYEQYF
NA	TRBJ1-1	TRBV6-1	CASSENVLLNTEAFF
TRBD1	TRBJ2-7	TRBV5-1	CASKYRGSSYEQYF
NA	TRBJ2-5	TRBV7-2	CASSLDYLRQETQYF
NA	TRBJ1-1	TRBV7-3	CASSLEGGEGTEAFF
TRBD1	TRBJ1-1	TRBV5-1	CASRDGTGEAFF
TRBD1	TRBJ2-1	TRBV27	CASSMGRGREEQFF
NA	TRBJ2-5	TRBV5-6	CASSLGRGETQYF
TRBD1	TRBJ1-1	TRBV28	CASSFQQGVNTEAFF
NA	TRBJ1-3	TRBV5-1	CASSLGGQYRHTIYF
NA	TRBJ2-7	TRBV28	CASSSPGDTFYEQYF
TRBD2	TRBJ2-1	TRBV5-1	CASSGLAGGPGEQFF
NA	TRBJ1-6	TRBV11-3	CASSLVQAKDSPLHF
TRBD1	TRBJ1-1	TRBV7-3	CASSPDRVRSTEAFF
NA	TRBJ2-6	TRBV4-1	CASSHREGANVLTF
NA	TRBJ2-5	TRBV7-6	CASSSWYQETQYF
TRBD1	TRBJ1-1	TRBV12-3/TRBV12-4	CASSLGQGAFF
TRBD1	TRBJ2-2	TRBV29-1	CSAQDRVNTGELFF
NA	TRBJ1-6	TRBV29-1	CSVLQGGGSPLHF
TRBD2	TRBJ2-5	TRBV29-1	CSGMTSGEGGTQYF
TRBD1	TRBJ1-2	TRBV9	CASSVGRGQGNGYTF
TRBD2	TRBJ2-3	TRBV20-1	CSAAGLAGGNQRADTQYF
TRBD1	TRBJ1-2	TRBV5-8	CASSTSPGGGYGYTF
NA	TRBJ2-1	TRBV6-1	CASRTGTLKHNEQFF
NA	TRBJ2-3	TRBV11-2	CASSPRGSTDTQYF
NA	TRBJ2-2	TRBV10-1	CASSERASGELFF
NA	TRBJ2-1	TRBV5-2	CASNLRGRTGGLYNEQFF
TRBD2	TRBJ2-3	TRBV7-2	CASSRTSGTSTDTQYF
NA	TRBJ2-3	TRBV7-2	CASSPPRTRGDF
TRBD1	TRBJ1-6	TRBV19	CASSTTRDSNSPLHF
TRBD2	TRBJ2-1	TRBV12-3/TRBV12-4	CASRTTSGGHKGFF
NA	TRBJ2-5	TRBV7-6	CASSPTWTEQETQYF
NA	TRBJ1-6	TRBV18	CASSPSGADPLHF
NA	TRBJ2-5	TRBV12-3/TRBV12-4	CASSMGRYQETQYF
NA	TRBJ2-3	TRBV24-1	CATGSSNGPDTQYF
TRBD2	TRBJ2-3	TRBV18	CASSPVKAGGPTDTQYF
TRBD1	TRBJ1-1	TRBV28	CASGLIQGNEAFF
NA	TRBJ1-2	TRBV28	CASSLLTVSYGYTF
NA	TRBJ1-5	TRBV4-1	CASSQEGGLAYSNQPQHF
NA	TRBJ1-2	TRBV25-1	CASSETRDRGGYTF